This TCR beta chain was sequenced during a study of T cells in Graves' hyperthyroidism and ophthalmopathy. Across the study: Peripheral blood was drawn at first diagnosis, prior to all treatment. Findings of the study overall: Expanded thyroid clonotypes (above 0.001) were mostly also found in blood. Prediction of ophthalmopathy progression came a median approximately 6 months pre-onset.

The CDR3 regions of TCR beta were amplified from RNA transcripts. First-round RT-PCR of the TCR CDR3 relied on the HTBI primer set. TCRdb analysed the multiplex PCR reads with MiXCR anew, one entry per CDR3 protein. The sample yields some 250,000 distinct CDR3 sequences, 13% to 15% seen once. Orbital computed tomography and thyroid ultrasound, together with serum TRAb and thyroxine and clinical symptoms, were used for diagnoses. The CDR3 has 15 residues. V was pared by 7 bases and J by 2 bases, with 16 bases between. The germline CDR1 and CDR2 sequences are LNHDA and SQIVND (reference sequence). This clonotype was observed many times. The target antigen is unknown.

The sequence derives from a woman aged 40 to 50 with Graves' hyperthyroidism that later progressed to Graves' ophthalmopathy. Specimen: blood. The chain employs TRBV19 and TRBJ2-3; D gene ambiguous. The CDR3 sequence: CASTDSRRITDTQYF. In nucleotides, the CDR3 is TGTGCCAGTACCGACTCGCGCCGAATCACAGATACGCAGTATTTT.